This T cell receptor (beta chain) was obtained from a study of regulatory T cells in long-lasting Graves disease (dated by TCRdb to 2020 to 2023). Background on the whole study: Newly diagnosed Graves' disease patients had taken antithyroid drugs for less than 3 months. Peripheral blood TCR sequencing and RNA sequencing compared persistent Graves' disease patients with newly diagnosed Graves' disease patients. The study took place in China and was registered as a clinical trial. A total of roughly 35 samples underwent TCR sequencing, from 13 patients with persistent Graves' disease and 20 or so patients with newly diagnosed Graves' disease.

V is cut by 3 bases and J by 4 bases, and the space between the germline ends is 7 bases. The CDR3 region is 12 residues in length, termini included. Of the read, only the CDR3 DNA is kept; its 36 bases are in frame from base 1. The meaning of the sample's time point label: newly diagnosed GD, antithyroid drugs for less than 3 months. RNA was extracted from PBMCs in TRIzol for both TCR sequencing and RNA sequencing. The diagnosis of Graves' disease was made according to American Thyroid Association guidelines. Recruitment of patients was carried out at an endocrinology department in Xi'an, China. Each patient gave about 8.1 milliliters of peripheral blood, collected in an EDTA anticoagulant tube. Ficoll Paque Plus density gradient separation was used to isolate PBMCs, and no further T cell sorting was done. An Agilent 2100 Bioanalyzer and agarose gel were used to check RNA quality, while a NanoDrop 2000 measured RNA concentration.

The method was multiplex PCR. Sequencing relied on an Illumina HiSeq 4000. CDR3 regions were amplified by Arm-PCR with iRepertoire HTBI primers to construct TCR beta libraries. Before sequencing, the PCR products underwent gel purification. The paper's processing steps were these. A total of 62 TRBV and about 13 TRBJ segments were identified across samples and were used for gene usage analysis of CDR3 amino acid clonotypes. COPE and FqMerger were used to merge the filtered high-quality paired reads into contigs. BLAST was used to align contigs to IMGT TRBV, TRBD and TRBJ reference genes, with CDR3 defined following IMGT. Highly expanded clones were defined as clonotypes with a frequency above 0.1%. Shannon entropy was used to measure repertoire diversity, and the Gini coefficient was used to measure V-J evenness. Clonotypes shared by more than one individual were considered public. In TCRdb, the public reads were trimmed at Q25 with fastp and aligned with MiXCR, with productive beta chains retained. Every distinct CDR3 protein forms one entry, paired with its most common genes and DNA. The V and J calls were determined by TCRdb, not by the authors. Recorded for this sample are 400,000 to 500,000 distinct CDR3 sequences; more than 13% of them occurred a single time. Clones ranked in the top ten supply around 15% of the sample.

Regarding this clonotype: Its binding antigen is unknown. Since no conserved phenylalanine or tryptophan closes the CDR3, a read error is the likely cause.

What the authors observed across the whole study: Compared with newly diagnosed patients, patients with persistent Graves' disease had lower TCR Shannon entropy and fewer highly expanded clones, which suggests clonal expansion. Sequencing and analysis were restricted to the TCR beta chain. A larger number of public clonotypes was shared among persistent patients (under 3,000) than among newly diagnosed patients (over 850). Because the primary lesion, thyroid tissue, could not be accessed, the study looked at peripheral blood alone. Preferential use of TRBV28, TRBJ1-2 and TRBJ2-5 was observed in persistent disease, whereas TRBV20-1 and TRBJ2-1 were favored in newly diagnosed disease. The authors noted that the small sample size was a limitation that may lower accuracy.

These same data were also listed under a study on T cells in Graves' hyperthyroidism and ophthalmopathy. The second paper states: A patient counted as having stable Graves' hyperthyroidism if no progression to ophthalmopathy occurred over 18 months of follow-up. Hyperthyroidism patients were newly diagnosed, with disease duration under 2 months, and aged 18 to 65 years. The study excluded patients with uncontrolled infections, other autoimmune diseases, pregnancy or lactation. Diagnoses were based on clinical symptoms, serum thyroxine and TRAb, thyroid ultrasound and orbital computed tomography. The first round of RT-PCR for the TCR CDR3 was performed with the HTBI primer set and the Qiagen OneStep RT-PCR kit. Blood samples also contained most of the expanded thyroid clonotypes (frequency above 0.001), which suggests that blood repertoires may reflect thyroid immune responses. Ophthalmopathy was separated from stable hyperthyroidism by a 13 V-J signature model, with about 86% sensitivity and just over 81% specificity obtained in cross-validation and 80%/75% obtained in testing. In validation, progression to ophthalmopathy was predicted by the model with 70.59% sensitivity and 72.22% specificity, a median of approximately 6.5 months before onset. To identify TCR V-J signatures that set the groups apart, the researchers used a discovery cohort of 100 patients, made up of some 41 with Graves' ophthalmopathy and 57 with stable Graves' hyperthyroidism. Whether ophthalmopathy could be predicted prospectively was tested in an independent validation cohort made up of about 20 hyperthyroidism patients plus 17 patients who later progressed to ophthalmopathy. The 90 to 100 discovery patients were randomly split 7:3 into training and test sets. In about six Graves' hyperthyroidism patients, the study also compared T-cell repertoires from thyroid tissue with T-cell repertoires from blood. Once sampling was done, hyperthyroidism patients were given methimazole at a starting dose of 30 mg daily, whereas ophthalmopathy patients were given high-dose intravenous methylprednisolone. A second multiplex PCR round built the libraries, followed by size selection and purification. Sequencing of the libraries was done on an Illumina HiSeq2000 using paired-end 100 bp reads. SOAPnuke was used to process the raw data, with reads discarded if the reads contained adapters or uncalled bases, had a mean Phred below 15, or lacked an exact constant-primer or identifier match. COPE v1.2.5 was used to merge the high-quality paired reads, and each unique nucleotide sequence was defined as a clonotype. MiTCR v1.1 was used to align the clonotypes against IMGT TRBV, TRBD and TRBJ reference segments. Analysis was restricted to V-J combinations with a frequency above 0.0001, which covered 98% to 99.2% of repertoires. A TCS score was defined as the ratio of F50 (clonal expansion) to E x V (chaos), with BLOSUM62-based TCRdist applied between CDR3 peptides within each V-J. Welch's t-statistics and random forest reduced around 550 V-J features to 13, which were used in a naive Bayes classifier (R e1071). No statistical method was used to set the sample size in advance, and investigators knew the group allocation. The paper reports TCR Vbeta CDR3 sequencing of more than 120 peripheral blood samples: approximately 41 ophthalmopathy, under 85 hyperthyroidism and 17 progressor patients.

This TCR was sampled from a woman aged 30 to 39 with Graves disease. Donor details come from another sample of the same person, matched by shared clones. The chain is made from TRBV12-3 or TRBV12-4 and TRBJ2-7; confidence is insufficient to name the D gene. This material consisted of peripheral blood mononuclear cells (PBMCs), taken at new diagnosis, from a patient treated with antithyroid drugs. This receptor has the CDR3 CASSFYEYEQYS. The nucleotide sequence reads TGTGCCAGCAGTTTCTATGAATACGAGCAGTACTCC.